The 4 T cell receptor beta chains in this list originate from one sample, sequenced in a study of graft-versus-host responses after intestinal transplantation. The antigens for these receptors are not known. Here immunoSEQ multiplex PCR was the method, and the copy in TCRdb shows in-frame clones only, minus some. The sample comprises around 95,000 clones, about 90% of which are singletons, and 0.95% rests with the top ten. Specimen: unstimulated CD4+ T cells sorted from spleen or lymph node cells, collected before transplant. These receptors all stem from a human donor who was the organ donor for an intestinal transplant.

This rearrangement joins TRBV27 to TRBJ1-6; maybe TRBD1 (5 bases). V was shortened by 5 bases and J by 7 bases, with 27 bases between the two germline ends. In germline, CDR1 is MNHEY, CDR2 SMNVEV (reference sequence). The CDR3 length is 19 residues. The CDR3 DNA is TGTGCCAGCAGTCCGGTCAGTTTTACGCAGGGAGGGTGGAATTCACCCCTCCACTTT. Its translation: CASSPVSFTQGGWNSPLHF.

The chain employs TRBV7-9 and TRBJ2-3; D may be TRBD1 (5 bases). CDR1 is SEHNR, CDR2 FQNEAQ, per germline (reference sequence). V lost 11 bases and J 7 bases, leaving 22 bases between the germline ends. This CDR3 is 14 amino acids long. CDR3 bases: TGTGCCGTGACAGTCTCGTCGCCATTAAATACGCAGTATTTT. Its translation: CAVTVSSPLNTQYF.

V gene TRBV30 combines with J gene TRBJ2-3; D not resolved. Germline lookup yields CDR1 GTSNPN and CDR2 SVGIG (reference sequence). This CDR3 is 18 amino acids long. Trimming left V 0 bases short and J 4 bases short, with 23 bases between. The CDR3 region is CAWSVLWDSRQYADTQYF. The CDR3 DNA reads TGTGCCTGGAGTGTACTGTGGGATTCTAGGCAGTACGCAGATACGCAGTATTTT. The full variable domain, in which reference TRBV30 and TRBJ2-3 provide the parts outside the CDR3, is SQTIHQWPATLVQPVGSPLSLECTVEGTSNPNLYWYRQAAGRGLQLLFYSVGIGQISSEVPQNLSASRPQDRQFILSSKKLLLSDSGFYLCAWSVLWDSRQYADTQYFGPGTRLTVL.

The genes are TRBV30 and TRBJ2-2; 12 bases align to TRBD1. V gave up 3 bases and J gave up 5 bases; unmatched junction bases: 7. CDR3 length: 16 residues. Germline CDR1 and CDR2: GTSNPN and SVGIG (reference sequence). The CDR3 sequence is CAWSPGTGGLTGELFF. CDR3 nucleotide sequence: TGTGCCTGGAGCCCCGGGACAGGGGGCTTAACCGGGGAGCTGTTTTTT.